These 9 T cell receptor beta chains were sequenced from one sample in a study of blood T cell repertoires in COVID-19 (dated by TCRdb to 2019 to 2021). The library was made by the immunoSEQ multiplex PCR assay. TCRdb holds this immuneACCESS table with in-frame rearrangements only. Some clones are missing; in checked studies, unresolved V genes explain under half, and the rest has no known cause. This sample holds some 150,000 clones; about 91% were observed only once. Jointly, the top ten make up about 0.77% of the sample. Sequenced sample: PBMCs or T cells enriched from blood (not recorded which). Every receptor here comes from a woman aged 18-29 years who had recovered from COVID-19.

This sequence joins TRBV5-4 and TRBJ2-5, with 9 positions matching TRBD2. Germline CDR1 and CDR2: SGHNT and YYREEE (reference sequence). The V and J ends lost 6 bases and 5 bases, in that order; junction bases with no gene match: 11. This CDR3 is 15 amino acids long. The CDR3 nucleotides are TGTGCCAGCAAGGAGGCGGGAGGGCCTAGGGAGACCCAGTACTTC. This codes for CASKEAGGPRETQYF.

This chain connects TRBV20-1 to TRBJ2-7; D is unresolved. There are 14 residues in the CDR3. V lost 3 bases to trimming and J lost 0 bases, with 12 bases between them. Germline V lookup: CDR1 DFQATT, CDR2 SNEGSKA (reference sequence). CDR3 sequence reads: CSASDSPNSYEQYF. CDR3 bases: TGCAGTGCTAGTGATAGCCCGAACTCCTACGAGCAGTACTTC.

The rearrangement joins TRBV27 to TRBJ2-7; no clear D. V lost 6 bases and J lost 5, with 17 bases in between. This CDR3 has 14 amino acids. The germline V gene has CDR1 MNHEY and CDR2 SMNVEV (reference sequence). The CDR3 nucleotides are TGTGCCAGCAGATCGCTCCTTGGCATCCACGAGCAGTACTTC. It translates to CASRSLLGIHEQYF.

This sequence joins TRBV25-1 and TRBJ2-2; a weak D match, TRBD1 (6 bases). Germline CDR1 reads MGHDK; CDR2 reads SYGVNS. The CDR3 totals 14 residues. Deletions cut 7 bases from V and 2 bases from J, with 11 bases between. CDR3 sequence: CASTRGGNTGELFF. The CDR3 bases are TGTGCCAGCACCAGGGGTGGTAACACCGGGGAGCTGTTTTTT.

The chain uses TRBV5-1 and TRBJ2-1; TRBD2 aligns across 7 bases. CDR3 size: 14 residues. Germline values: CDR1 SGHRS, CDR2 YFSETQ. V lost 0 bases and J lost 6; bases outside the gene matches: 3. CDR3 residues: CASSLGGSGNEQFF. CDR3 DNA: TGCGCCAGCAGCTTGGGCGGGAGTGGCAATGAGCAGTTCTTC.

This chain uses TRBV19 with TRBJ1-1; D is unresolved. Looked up from germline, CDR1 is LNHDA and CDR2 is SQIVND (reference sequence). The CDR3 runs to 14 residues. Trimming cost V 7 bases and J 1 base, with 13 bases left between them. CDR3 loop: CASKRVLGNTEAFF. The CDR3 DNA reads as TGTGCCAGTAAACGGGTACTGGGGAACACTGAAGCTTTCTTT.

The V and J genes are TRBV5-1 and TRBJ2-2; possibly TRBD1 for D (5 bases). The CDR3 consists of 14 residues. Germline-derived CDR1 and CDR2 are SGHRS and YFSETQ. Trimming left V 7 bases short and J 0 bases short, with 10 bases between. CDR3 residues: CASGQPTNTGELFF. In nucleotides, the CDR3 is TGCGCCAGCGGACAACCGACGAACACCGGGGAGCTGTTTTTT.

This clone was counted between two and nine times. The rearrangement links TRBV6-5 to TRBJ1-2; a possible D gene is TRBD1 (6 bases). Trimming pared 5 bases from V and 8 bases from J, leaving 21 bases between. In germline, CDR1 is MNHEY, CDR2 SVGAGI. The CDR3 extends over 15 amino acids. CDR3 DNA sequence: TGTGCCAGCAGTCCGCAAGACACGACAGGCGGGGGCTACACCTTC. Protein product: CASSPQDTTGGGYTF.

The rearrangement uses TRBV27 and TRBJ2-3; D uncertain. The CDR3 sequence is 15 residues long. Germline V gives CDR1 MNHEY, CDR2 SMNVEV (reference sequence). The V gene lost 5 bases and the J gene lost 0 bases, with 12 bases spanning the gap. The CDR3 loop is CASSRYAASTDTQYF. As DNA, the CDR3 is TGTGCCAGCAGTAGGTACGCGGCTAGCACAGATACGCAGTATTTT.